This passage covers 9 T cell receptor beta chains from one sample sequenced in a study of early stage breast cancer tumors. Assay: immunoSEQ multiplex PCR; the TCRdb copy retains only in-frame clones and omits some. The sample includes about 63,000 clones, more than 60% of them seen just once. The specimen sequenced was blood. The source is a person aged 25 to 39 with breast cancer.

The V and J genes are TRBV29-1 and TRBJ2-5; 14 positions agree with TRBD2. TRBJ2-7 explains the end of the DNA better; the J call may be wrong. CDR3 length: 18 amino acids. Germline CDR1 reads SQVTM; CDR2 reads ANQGSEA. The CDR3 loop is CSVIDGRLAGGPYYEQYF. The DNA of the CDR3 is TGCAGCGTCATAGACGGAAGACTAGCGGGAGGGCCGTACTACGAGCAGTACTTC.

The chain employs TRBV5-1 and TRBJ2-7; D gene ambiguous. The CDR3 spans 12 residues. CDR1 and CDR2 (germline): SGHRS, YFSETQ. V was pared by 3 bases and J by 3 bases, with 7 bases between. In DNA form, the CDR3 reads TGCGCCAGCAGCTACCCGGGCTACGAGCAGTACTTC. Translated, it gives CASSYPGYEQYF.

The rearrangement links TRBV7-9 to TRBJ1-3; D gene unclear. This CDR3 comprises 18 residues. V was trimmed by 5 bases and J by 0 bases, leaving 20 bases between them. In germline, CDR1 is SEHNR, CDR2 FQNEAQ (reference sequence). CDR3 sequence reads: CASSRRGTPKPSGNTIYF. The CDR3 region has the DNA TGTGCCAGCAGCCGCCGCGGTACGCCCAAACCCTCTGGAAACACCATATATTTT.

CDR3 nucleotides: TGTGCCAGTACCCAAGGAGTAGCGGGAGGAGCAGATACGCAGTATTTT. Translated, it gives CASTQGVAGGADTQYF. The rearrangement links TRBV19 to TRBJ2-3, with 10 bases identical to TRBD2. CDR3 length: 16 residues. Per the germline V gene, CDR1 is LNHDA and CDR2 is SQIVND (reference sequence). J gave up 4 bases and V 7 bases, and 11 bases lay outside the gene matches.

This clone was detected a few times. This CDR3 reads CASTPVETSGNEQFF. CDR3 bases: TGTGCCAGCACCCCCGTCGAGACTAGCGGCAATGAGCAGTTCTTC. The J gene is TRBJ2-1, the V gene TRBV27, with TRBD2 identical over 9 bases. Germline values: CDR1 MNHEY, CDR2 SMNVEV (reference sequence). The CDR3 runs to 15 residues. J lost 6 bases, V lost 7 bases, and 10 bases had no gene match.

The chain's CDR3 is CASSPDGLVGGGGFF. The DNA for the CDR3 is TGTGCCAGCAGCCCTGATGGACTAGTTGGGGGTGGTGGATTCTTC. The chain carries TRBV7-9 and TRBJ2-1; 7 nucleotides line up with TRBD2. This CDR3 contains 15 residues. Germline assignment: CDR1 SEHNR and CDR2 FQNEAQ (reference sequence). V lost 5 bases and J lost 16; bases outside the gene matches: 20.

CDR3 region: CASSPGAYEQYF. The DNA of the CDR3 is TGTGCCAGCAGCCCCGGAGCCTACGAGCAGTACTTC. V is TRBV6-5 and J is TRBJ2-5; D gene unclear. The last part of the DNA fits TRBJ2-7 better; the J call may be wrong. Germline values: CDR1 MNHEY, CDR2 SVGAGI. The CDR3 has 12 residues.

V and J are TRBV6-4 and TRBJ2-3; D may be TRBD1 or TRBD2 (5 bases each). V gave up 2 bases and J gave up 4 bases, with 10 bases separating them. There are 14 residues in the CDR3. Germline CDR1 and CDR2: MRHNA and SNTAGT. In DNA form, the CDR3 reads TGTGCCAGCAGTGACGGGGGAGAGGCAGATACGCAGTATTTT. This gives the protein CASSDGGEADTQYF.

The chain couples TRBV11-2 to TRBJ2-7; 7 nucleotides agree with TRBD2. CDR1 is SGHAT and CDR2 is FQNNGV in the germline V gene. This CDR3 has 14 residues. With V trimmed by 5 bases and J by 1 base, 5 bases remained unmatched. As DNA, the CDR3 is TGTGCCAGCAGCCGCGGGGGTCTTTCCTACGAGCAGTACTTC. Translating gives CASSRGGLSYEQYF.